The present T cell receptor beta chain was sequenced within a study of T cells in tuberculosis. Study-level information: Sequenced TCRs come from CD1B-GMM tetramer-binding T cells. Study results and limitations: Smaller distances to GMM-specific TCRs suggested their expansion in active tuberculosis.

At study entry, adolescents had tuberculin skin tests and IGRA screening. Unsorted cryopreserved PBMC were sequenced, averaging roughly 94,000 T cells per clinical donor. Trimming shortened V by 0 bases and J by 3 bases, and 7 bases separated the two germline ends. Germline V CDR1 and CDR2: SGHRS, YFSETQ. CDR3 length equals 13 residues. Libraries were prepared by immunoSEQ multiplex PCR; TCRdb keeps only in-frame clonotypes and omits some of them. The table includes around 38,000 clones, 95% detected once. With regard to this clone: Its antigen is not identified.

The TCR comes from a donor aged 10-29 years with latent tuberculosis or without tuberculosis infection. The chain carries TRBV5-1 and TRBJ2-7; no firm D call. The material sequenced was PBMCs. The CDR3 DNA reads as TGCGCCAGCAGCTTGGCTCCAGTCTACGAGCAGTACTTC. Translated: CASSLAPVYEQYF.